Presented here are 5 T cell receptor beta chains from one specimen sequenced in a study of graft-versus-host responses after intestinal transplantation. TCRdb keeps only in-frame clones here, not all; method: immunoSEQ multiplex PCR. Of roughly 4,700 clones in the sample, 25% to 30% were seen once. Plates contained 200,000 CFSE-labeled responder cells and 200,000 irradiated, violet-dye-labeled stimulator cells. The sample consisted of alloreactive CD8+ T cells from a mixed lymphocyte reaction culture, taken before transplantation. Noted subset: CFSE-low proliferating T cells sorted from roughly 6-day pre-transplant mixed lymphocyte reaction (GvH or HvG direction). All receptors derive from a human patient who was an organ donor for intestinal transplantation.

This clone was observed a handful of times. This chain uses TRBV14 with TRBJ1-6, with D possibly being TRBD1 (6 bases). The germline V and J ends were trimmed by 4 bases and 14 bases, with 15 bases remaining between them. The CDR3 is made up of 13 amino acids. Germline CDR1 and CDR2: SGHDN and FVKESK. CDR3 loop: CASSPSFQGTLHF. CDR3 DNA sequence: TGTGCCAGCAGCCCCTCGTTTCAGGGGACCCTCCACTTT.

This clone was seen a few times. The chain employs TRBV15 and TRBJ1-1; possible D gene TRBD1, 6 bases. The germline V gene has CDR1 LNHNV and CDR2 YYDKDF (reference sequence). Trimming pared 3 bases from V and 6 bases from J, leaving 17 bases between. The CDR3 is 15 residues long. CDR3 sequence: CATSSPKGVWAEAFF. In DNA, the CDR3 is TGTGCCACCAGCAGCCCAAAGGGGGTGTGGGCTGAAGCTTTCTTT. Drawing the rest from reference TRBV15 and TRBJ1-1, the complete variable domain is DAMVIQNPRYQVTQFGKPVTLSCSQTLNHNVMYWYQQKSSQAPKLLFHYYDKDFNNEADTPDNFQSRRPNTSFCFLDIRSPGLGDTAMYLCATSSPKGVWAEAFFGQGTRLTVV.

The genes are TRBV6-4 and TRBJ2-3; 9 bases agree with TRBD2. V lost 5 bases, J lost 5 bases, and 11 bases stayed unmatched. Germline V gene sequence: CDR1 MRHNA, CDR2 SNTAGT. CDR3 size: 16 residues. CDR3 in amino acids: CASSPSAGGPGDTQYF. In DNA form, the CDR3 reads TGTGCCAGCAGTCCATCGGCGGGGGGGCCCGGAGATACGCAGTATTTT.

The sample holds a few counts of this clone. The CDR3 is CASSYLPSTGDSPLHF. In nucleotides, the CDR3 is TGTGCCAGCAGTTACTTACCGTCGACCGGGGATTCACCCCTCCACTTT. The genes are TRBV6-5 and TRBJ1-6; D is unresolved. From germline, CDR1 is MNHEY and CDR2 SVGAGI. V was pared by 1 base and J by 8 bases, with 15 bases between. This CDR3 comprises 16 residues.

The CDR3 here is CASSYTSGGVNEQFF. DNA for the CDR3: TGTGCCAGCAGCTATACTAGCGGGGGTGTAAATGAGCAGTTCTTC. The J gene is TRBJ2-1, the V gene TRBV4-2; TRBD2 agrees at 11 bases. V dropped 5 bases and J dropped 7; count of bases not matched to a gene: 7. Germline CDR1 reads LGHNA; CDR2 reads YNFKEQ. The CDR3 consists of 15 residues.